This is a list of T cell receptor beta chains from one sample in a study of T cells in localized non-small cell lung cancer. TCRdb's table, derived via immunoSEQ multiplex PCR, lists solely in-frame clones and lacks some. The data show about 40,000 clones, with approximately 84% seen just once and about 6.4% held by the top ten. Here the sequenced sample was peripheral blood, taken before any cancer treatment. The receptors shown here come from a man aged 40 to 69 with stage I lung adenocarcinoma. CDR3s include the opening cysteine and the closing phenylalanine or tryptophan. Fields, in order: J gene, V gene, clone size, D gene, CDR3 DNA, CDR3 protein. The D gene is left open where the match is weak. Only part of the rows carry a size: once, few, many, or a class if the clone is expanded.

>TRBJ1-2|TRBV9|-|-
TGTGCCAGCAGCGTAGCAGGGATTGCGTACTATGGCTACACCTTC
CASSVAGIAYYGYTF
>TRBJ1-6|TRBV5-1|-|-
TGCGCCAGCATACAGTGGCGGGGGAGCTCCTATAATTCACCCCTCCACTTT
CASIQWRGSSYNSPLHF
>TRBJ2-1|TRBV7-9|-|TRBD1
TGTGCCAGCAGCCCAGGGGGTAGCCCGAATGAGCAGTTCTTC
CASSPGGSPNEQFF
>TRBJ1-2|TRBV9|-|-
TGTGCCAGCAGCGTTCATGGGGGGGGCTATGGCTACACCTTC
CASSVHGGGYGYTF
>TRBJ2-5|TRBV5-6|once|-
TGTGCCAGCAGCTTGGGGAGGTACCAAGAGACCCAGTACTTC
CASSLGRYQETQYF
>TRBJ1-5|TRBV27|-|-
TGTGCCAGCAGCCCTATAGTTGGCAATCAGCCCCAGCATTTT
CASSPIVGNQPQHF
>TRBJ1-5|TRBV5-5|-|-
TGTGCCAGCAGCTATAGTTTGGGGGATCGGGGAGGTCAGCCCCAGCATTTT
CASSYSLGDRGGQPQHF
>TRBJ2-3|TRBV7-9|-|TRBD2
TGTGCCAGCAGCTTGGGACTAGCGGGAGTGGATACGCAGTATTTT
CASSLGLAGVDTQYF
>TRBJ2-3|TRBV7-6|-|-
TGTGCCAGCAGCTTGCAAGGCGGAGGTGCGGATACGCAGTATTTT
CASSLQGGGADTQYF
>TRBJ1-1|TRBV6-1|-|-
TGTGCCAGCAGTGATCCCAACACTGAAGCTTTCTTT
CASSDPNTEAFF
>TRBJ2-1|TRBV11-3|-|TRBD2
TGTGCCAGCAGCTTAGGCGGGAGCGGGTACAATGAGCAGTTCTTC
CASSLGGSGYNEQFF
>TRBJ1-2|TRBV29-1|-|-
TGCAGCGTTCCTGGAGGTGATTATGGCTACACCTTC
CSVPGGDYGYTF
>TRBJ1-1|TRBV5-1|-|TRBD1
TGCGCCAGCAGCTTCCACAGGGGGCGCAGGGGCACTGAAGCTTTCTTT
CASSFHRGRRGTEAFF
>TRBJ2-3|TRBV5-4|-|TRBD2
TGTGCCAGCAGCCCTGGGACTAGCGGATACGCTAGCACAGATACGCAGTATTTT
CASSPGTSGYASTDTQYF
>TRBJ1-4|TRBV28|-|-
TGTGCCAGCAGAGTCCCAAATGAAAAACTGTTTTTT
CASRVPNEKLFF
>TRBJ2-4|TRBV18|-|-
TGTGCCAGCTCACCACCGGGCCCGGGAGAGGGCAAAAACATTCAGTACTTC
CASSPPGPGEGKNIQYF
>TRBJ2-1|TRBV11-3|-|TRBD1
TGTGCCAGCTCACAGGGGGCGCGGTACAATGAGCAGTTCTTC
CASSQGARYNEQFF
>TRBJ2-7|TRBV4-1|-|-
TGCGCCAGCAGCCAAGATACAGGAACCGGTCTTTACGAGCAGTACTTC
CASSQDTGTGLYEQYF
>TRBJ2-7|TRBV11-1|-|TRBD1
TGTGCCAGCAGCTACGGACAGGGCCTCTCCTACGAGCAGTACTTC
CASSYGQGLSYEQYF
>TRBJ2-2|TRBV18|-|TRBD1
TGTGCCAGCTCACCGGGTCCGGGACAGCCAAACACCGGGGAGCTGTTTTTT
CASSPGPGQPNTGELFF
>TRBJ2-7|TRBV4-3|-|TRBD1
TGCGCCAGCAGCCAGGGGACAGGGTCCGGGTCCTACGAGCAGTACTTC
CASSQGTGSGSYEQYF
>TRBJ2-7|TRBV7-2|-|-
TGTGCCAGCAGCTTAGACAGGGTCAGCTACGAGCAGTACTTC
CASSLDRVSYEQYF
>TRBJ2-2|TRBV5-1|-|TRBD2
TGCGCCAGCAGCTTGCAAGCTAGCGGGAGGGGGAACACCGGGGAGCTGTTTTTT
CASSLQASGRGNTGELFF
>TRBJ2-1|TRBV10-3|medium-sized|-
TGTGCCATCGCTGAGGGGGGTAATGAGCAGTTCTTC
CAIAEGGNEQFF
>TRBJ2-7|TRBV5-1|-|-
TGCGCCAGCAGCTTGTCACAGTTGGGCTACGAGCAGTACTTC
CASSLSQLGYEQYF
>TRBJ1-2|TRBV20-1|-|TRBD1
TGCAGCGCCGACAGGGTGTATGGCTACACCTTC
CSADRVYGYTF
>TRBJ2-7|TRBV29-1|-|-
TGCAGCGTTGAAGCGCAGGGGGGTTACGAGCAGTACTTC
CSVEAQGGYEQYF
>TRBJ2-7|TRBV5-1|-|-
TGCGCCAGCAGCGCGGAGAGCTTCCCGACTTACGAGCAGTACTTC
CASSAESFPTYEQYF
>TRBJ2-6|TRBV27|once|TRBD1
TGTGCCAGCAGTTTCCTCCGAGGGACAGGGGAACCTGGGGCCAACGTCCTGACTTTC
CASSFLRGTGEPGANVLTF
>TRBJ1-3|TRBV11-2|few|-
TGTGCCAGCAGCTTAGCAGTCCAGGGGATCGCCGGAAACACCATATATTTT
CASSLAVQGIAGNTIYF
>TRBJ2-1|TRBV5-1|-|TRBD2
TGCGCCAGCAGCCCCGGGACTAGCGTTTATGACAATGAGCAGTTCTTC
CASSPGTSVYDNEQFF
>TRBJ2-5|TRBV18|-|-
TGTGCCAGCTCACCACAGTATGGAATGGAGACCCAGTACTTC
CASSPQYGMETQYF
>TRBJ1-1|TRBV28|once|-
TGTGCCAGCAGTTTATTGATGAACACTGAAGCTTTCTTT
CASSLLMNTEAFF
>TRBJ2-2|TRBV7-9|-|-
TGTGCCAGCAGCCTCCGGACAGAAAACACCGGGGAGCTGTTTTTT
CASSLRTENTGELFF
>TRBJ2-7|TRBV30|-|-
TGTGCCTGGAGTTGGGGAACCTACGAGCAGTACTTC
CAWSWGTYEQYF